The present TCR beta chain was sequenced within a study of OX40 agonist ivuxolimab in advanced cancers. Study details: Patients were dosed with the agonistic anti-OX40 (CD134) antibody ivuxolimab.

Study conclusions and caveats: Researchers report that CD8+ T cells had, on average, more expanded clones than CD4+.

A word on this clone: Its target is not known.

Method: immunoSEQ multiplex PCR; TCRdb's copy keeps in-frame clones and lacks some. Of about 24,000 clones in the sample, 84% were seen once. Trimming stripped 0 bases from V and 0 bases from J, with 10 bases between. CDR3 length: 16 amino acids. Germline CDR1 is SEHNR and CDR2 is FQNEAQ (reference sequence). The sample was CD4+ or CD8+ T cells sorted from blood, taken in a trial of the OX40 agonist ivuxolimab. This sequence was found in an adult with an advanced solid tumor such as melanoma, head and neck, liver or kidney cancer. The chain links TRBV7-9 to TRBJ2-3; possibly TRBD1 for D (6 bases). The CDR3 DNA reads as TGTGCCAGCAGCTTAGCCGGGACAACTAGCACAGATACGCAGTATTTT. Encoded protein: CASSLAGTTSTDTQYF.